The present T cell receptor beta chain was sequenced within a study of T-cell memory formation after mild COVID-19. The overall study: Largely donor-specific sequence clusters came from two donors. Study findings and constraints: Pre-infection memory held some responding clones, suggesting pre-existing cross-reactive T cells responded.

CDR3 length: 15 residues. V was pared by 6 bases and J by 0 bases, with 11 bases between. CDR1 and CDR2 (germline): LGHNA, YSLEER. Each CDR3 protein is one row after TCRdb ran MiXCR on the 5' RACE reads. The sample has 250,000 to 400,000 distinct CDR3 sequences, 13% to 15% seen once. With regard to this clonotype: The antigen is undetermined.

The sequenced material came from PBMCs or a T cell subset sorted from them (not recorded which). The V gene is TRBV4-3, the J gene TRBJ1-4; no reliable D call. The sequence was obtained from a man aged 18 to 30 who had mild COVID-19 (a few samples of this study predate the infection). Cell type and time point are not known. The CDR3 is CASSQSVATNEKLFF. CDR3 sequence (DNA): TGCGCCAGCAGTCAATCGGTTGCAACTAATGAAAAACTGTTTTTT.